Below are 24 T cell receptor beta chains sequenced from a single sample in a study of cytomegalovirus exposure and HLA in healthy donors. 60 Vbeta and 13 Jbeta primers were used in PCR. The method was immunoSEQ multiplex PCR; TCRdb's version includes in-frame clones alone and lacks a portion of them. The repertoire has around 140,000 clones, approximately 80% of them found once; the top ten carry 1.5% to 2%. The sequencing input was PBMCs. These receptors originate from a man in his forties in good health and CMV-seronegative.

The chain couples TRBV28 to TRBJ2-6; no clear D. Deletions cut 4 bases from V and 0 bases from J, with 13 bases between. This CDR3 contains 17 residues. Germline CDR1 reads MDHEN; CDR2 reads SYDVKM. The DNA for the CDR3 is TGTGCCAGCAGTTCTTCAGGTCCCTTCTCTGGGGCCAACGTCCTGACTTTC. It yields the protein CASSSSGPFSGANVLTF.

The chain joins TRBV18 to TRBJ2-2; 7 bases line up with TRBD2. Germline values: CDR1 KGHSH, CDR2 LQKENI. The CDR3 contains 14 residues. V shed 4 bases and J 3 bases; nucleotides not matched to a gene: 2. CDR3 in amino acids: CASSQLADTGELFF. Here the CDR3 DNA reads TGTGCCAGCTCACAGCTAGCGGACACCGGGGAGCTGTTTTTT.

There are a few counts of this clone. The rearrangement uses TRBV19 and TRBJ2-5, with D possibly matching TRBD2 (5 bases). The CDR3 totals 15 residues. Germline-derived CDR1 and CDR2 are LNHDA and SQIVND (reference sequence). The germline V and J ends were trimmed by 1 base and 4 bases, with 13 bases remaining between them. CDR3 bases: TGTGCCAGTAGTATAGGAGCGGTAGAGCGAGAGACCCAGTACTTC. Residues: CASSIGAVERETQYF.

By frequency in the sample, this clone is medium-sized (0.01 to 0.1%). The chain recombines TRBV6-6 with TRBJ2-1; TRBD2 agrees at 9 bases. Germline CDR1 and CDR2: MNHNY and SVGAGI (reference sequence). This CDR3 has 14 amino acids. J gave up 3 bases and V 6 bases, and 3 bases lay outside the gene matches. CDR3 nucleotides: TGTGCCAGCAGAGTAGCGGGGGACTACAATGAGCAGTTCTTC. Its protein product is CASRVAGDYNEQFF.

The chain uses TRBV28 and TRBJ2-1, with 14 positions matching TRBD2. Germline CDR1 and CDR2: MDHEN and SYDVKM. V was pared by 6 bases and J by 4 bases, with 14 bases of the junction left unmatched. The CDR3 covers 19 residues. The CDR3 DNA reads TGTGCCAGCAGACCGACTAGCGGGGGGGGACATAGGGGTTACAATGAGCAGTTCTTC. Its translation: CASRPTSGGGHRGYNEQFF.

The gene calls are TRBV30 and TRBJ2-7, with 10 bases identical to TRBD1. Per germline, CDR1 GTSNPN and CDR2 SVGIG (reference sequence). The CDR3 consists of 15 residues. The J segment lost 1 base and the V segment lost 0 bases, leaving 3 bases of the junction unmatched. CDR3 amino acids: CAWSVGTGDSYEQYF. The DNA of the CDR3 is TGTGCCTGGAGTGTAGGGACAGGGGATTCCTACGAGCAGTACTTC.

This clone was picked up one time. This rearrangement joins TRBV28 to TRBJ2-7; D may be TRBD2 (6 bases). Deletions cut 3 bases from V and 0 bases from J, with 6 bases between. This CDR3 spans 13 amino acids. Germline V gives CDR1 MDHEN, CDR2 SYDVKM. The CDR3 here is CASSFGGSYEQYF. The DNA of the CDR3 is TGTGCCAGCAGTTTCGGGGGCTCCTACGAGCAGTACTTC.

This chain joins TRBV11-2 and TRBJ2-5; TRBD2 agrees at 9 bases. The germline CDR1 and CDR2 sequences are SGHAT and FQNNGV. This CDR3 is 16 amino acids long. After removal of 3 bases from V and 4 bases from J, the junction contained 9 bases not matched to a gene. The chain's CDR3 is CASSFRGGAVGETQYF. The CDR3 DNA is TGTGCCAGCAGCTTCCGCGGGGGGGCAGTCGGAGAGACCCAGTACTTC.

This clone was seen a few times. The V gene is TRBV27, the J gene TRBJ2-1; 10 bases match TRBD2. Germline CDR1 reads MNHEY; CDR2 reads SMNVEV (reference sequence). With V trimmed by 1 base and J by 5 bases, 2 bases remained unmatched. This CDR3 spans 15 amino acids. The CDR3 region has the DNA TGTGCCAGCAGTTTATTGCTAGCGGGGGACAATGAGCAGTTCTTC. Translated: CASSLLLAGDNEQFF.

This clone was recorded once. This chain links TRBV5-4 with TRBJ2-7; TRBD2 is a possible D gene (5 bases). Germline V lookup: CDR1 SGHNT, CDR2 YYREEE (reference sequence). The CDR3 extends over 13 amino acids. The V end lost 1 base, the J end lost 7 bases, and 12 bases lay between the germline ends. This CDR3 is CASSLPTGMEQYF. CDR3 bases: TGTGCCAGCAGCTTGCCCACGGGGATGGAGCAGTACTTC.

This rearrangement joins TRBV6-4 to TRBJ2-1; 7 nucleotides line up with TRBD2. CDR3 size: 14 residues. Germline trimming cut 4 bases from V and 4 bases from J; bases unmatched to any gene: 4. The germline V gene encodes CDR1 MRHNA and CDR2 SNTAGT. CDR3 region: CASSVSGEYNEQFF. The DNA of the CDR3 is TGTGCCAGCAGTGTCAGCGGGGAATACAATGAGCAGTTCTTC.

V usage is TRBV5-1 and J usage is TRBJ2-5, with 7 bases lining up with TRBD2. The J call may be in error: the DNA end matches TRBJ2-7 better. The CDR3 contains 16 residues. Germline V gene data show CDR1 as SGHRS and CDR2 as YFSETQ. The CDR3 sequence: CASSLVGGGSGYEQYF. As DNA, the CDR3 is TGCGCCAGCAGCTTGGTGGGTGGCGGTAGCGGGTACGAGCAGTACTTC.

The CDR3 reads CASSTRTSGYNEQFF. The DNA of the CDR3 is TGTGCCAGCAGCACCAGGACTAGCGGGTACAATGAGCAGTTCTTC. V is TRBV28 and J is TRBJ2-1; 11 bases fit TRBD2. The CDR3 loop spans 15 amino acids. Trimming cost V 6 bases and J 4 bases; bases outside gene matches: 5. Germline V gene lookup returns CDR1 MDHEN and CDR2 SYDVKM.

In DNA form, the CDR3 reads TGTGCCAGCAGCTTGGGGGGGCAAGAGACCCAGTACTTC. Encoded protein: CASSLGGQETQYF. The chain employs TRBV11-2 and TRBJ2-5; 7 positions agree with TRBD2. The germline V gene has CDR1 SGHAT and CDR2 FQNNGV. The CDR3 has 13 amino acids. The junction had 0 bases not matched to a gene; V was cut back by 3 bases and J by 2 bases. Variable domain in full (rest from reference TRBV11-2 and TRBJ2-5): EAGVAQSPRYKIIEKRQSVAFWCNPISGHATLYWYQQILGQGPKLLIQFQNNGVVDDSQLPKDRFSAERLKGVDSTLKIQPAKLEDSAVYLCASSLGGQETQYFGPGTRLLVL.

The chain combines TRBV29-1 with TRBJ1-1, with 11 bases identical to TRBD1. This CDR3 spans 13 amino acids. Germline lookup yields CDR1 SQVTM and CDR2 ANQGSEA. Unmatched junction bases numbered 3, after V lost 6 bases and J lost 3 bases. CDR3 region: CSVGTGGDTEAFF. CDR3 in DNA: TGCAGCGTAGGGACAGGGGGTGACACTGAAGCTTTCTTT.

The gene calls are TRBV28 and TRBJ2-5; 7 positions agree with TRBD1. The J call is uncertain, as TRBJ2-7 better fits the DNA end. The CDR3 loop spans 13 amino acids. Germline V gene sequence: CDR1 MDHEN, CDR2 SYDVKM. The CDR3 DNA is TGTGCCAGCAGTTTACCAGGGGACAGCGAGCAGTACTTC. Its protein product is CASSLPGDSEQYF.

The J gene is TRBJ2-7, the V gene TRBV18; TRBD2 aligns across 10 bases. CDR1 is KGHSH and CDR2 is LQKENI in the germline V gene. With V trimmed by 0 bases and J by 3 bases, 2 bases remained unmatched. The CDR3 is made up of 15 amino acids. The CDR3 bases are TGTGCCAGCTCACCACCGGGACTAGCGAGCTACGAGCAGTACTTC. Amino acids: CASSPPGLASYEQYF.

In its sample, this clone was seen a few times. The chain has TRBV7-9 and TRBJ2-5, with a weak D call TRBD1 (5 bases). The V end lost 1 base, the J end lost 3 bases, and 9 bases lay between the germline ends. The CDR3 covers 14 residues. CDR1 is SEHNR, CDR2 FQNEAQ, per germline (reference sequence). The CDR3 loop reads CASSLGAGKETQYF. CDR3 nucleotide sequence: TGTGCCAGCAGCTTAGGGGCAGGGAAAGAGACCCAGTACTTC.

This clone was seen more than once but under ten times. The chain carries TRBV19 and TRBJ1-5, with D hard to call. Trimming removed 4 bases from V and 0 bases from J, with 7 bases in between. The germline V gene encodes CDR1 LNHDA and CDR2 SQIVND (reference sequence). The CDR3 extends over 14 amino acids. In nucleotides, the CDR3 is TGTGCCAGTAGTAGCGGGAATAGCAATCAGCCCCAGCATTTT. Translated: CASSSGNSNQPQHF.

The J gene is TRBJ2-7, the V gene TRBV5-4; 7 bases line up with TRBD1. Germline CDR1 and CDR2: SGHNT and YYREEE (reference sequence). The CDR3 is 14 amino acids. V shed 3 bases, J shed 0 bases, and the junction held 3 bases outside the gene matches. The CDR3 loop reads CASSSGGSSYEQYF. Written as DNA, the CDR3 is TGTGCCAGCAGCTCAGGGGGAAGCTCCTACGAGCAGTACTTC.

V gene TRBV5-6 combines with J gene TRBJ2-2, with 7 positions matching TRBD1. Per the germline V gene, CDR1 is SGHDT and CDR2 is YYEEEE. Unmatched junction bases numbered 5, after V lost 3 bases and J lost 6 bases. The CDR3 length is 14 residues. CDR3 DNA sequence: TGTGCCAGCAGCTACGAGGACAGGCCCGGGGAGCTGTTTTTT. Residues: CASSYEDRPGELFF.

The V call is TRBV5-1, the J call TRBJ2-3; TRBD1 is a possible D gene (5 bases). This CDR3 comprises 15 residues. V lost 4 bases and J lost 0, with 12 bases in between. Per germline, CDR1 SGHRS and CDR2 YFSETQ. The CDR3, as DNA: TGCGCCAGCAGCCCAACAGGCTCTAGCACAGATACGCAGTATTTT. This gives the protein CASSPTGSSTDTQYF. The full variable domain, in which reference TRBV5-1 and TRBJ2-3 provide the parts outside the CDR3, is KAGVTQTPRYLIKTRGQQVTLSCSPISGHRSVSWYQQTPGQGLQFLFEYFSETQRNKGNFPGRFSGRQFSNSRSEMNVSTLELGDSALYLCASSPTGSSTDTQYFGPGTRLTVL.

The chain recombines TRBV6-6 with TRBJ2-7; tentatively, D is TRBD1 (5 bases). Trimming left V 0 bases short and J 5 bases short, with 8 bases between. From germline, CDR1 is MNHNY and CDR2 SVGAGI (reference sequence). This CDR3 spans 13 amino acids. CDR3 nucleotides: TGTGCCAGCAGTTACTCGACAGAGCACGAGCAGTACTTC. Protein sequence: CASSYSTEHEQYF.

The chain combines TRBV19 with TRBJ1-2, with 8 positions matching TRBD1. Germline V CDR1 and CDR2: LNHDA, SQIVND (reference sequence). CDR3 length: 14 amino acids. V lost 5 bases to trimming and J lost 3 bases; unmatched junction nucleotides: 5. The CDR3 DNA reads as TGTGCCAGTAGTCACCAGGACAGGGACTATGGCTACACCTTC. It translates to CASSHQDRDYGYTF.